A selection of T cell receptor beta chains follows, all from one sample in a study of PD-L1 blockade in urothelial cancer. Measured with immunoSEQ multiplex PCR; TCRdb has only the in-frame clones, and not every one. The top ten hold 3.2% of the sample, which has some 120,000 clones, about four fifths seen once. Source: PBMCs, taken around atezolizumab (anti-PD-L1) treatment. These receptors all come from a man in his fifties with urothelial cancer. The CDR3 runs from the conserved cysteine through the conserved F or W. Fields, in order: J gene, D gene, V gene, clone size, CDR3 protein, CDR3 DNA. A D gene is named only where the DNA matches it firmly. Size is stated for part of the rows, as once, few or many counts, or as a class when the clone is expanded.

j_call: TRBJ2-1
d_call: TRBD2
v_call: TRBV29-1
clone_size: NA
cdr3_aa: CSVEPITSGEGYEQFF
cdr3_nt: TGCAGCGTTGAGCCTATTACTAGCGGGGAGGGCTATGAGCAGTTCTTC

j_call: TRBJ2-1
d_call: TRBD2
v_call: TRBV5-1
clone_size: NA
cdr3_aa: CASTTSGSSLEQFF
cdr3_nt: TGCGCCAGCACTACTAGCGGGAGCTCGTTGGAGCAGTTCTTC

j_call: TRBJ2-7
d_call: TRBD2
v_call: TRBV28
clone_size: NA
cdr3_aa: CASSLLAVGYEQYF
cdr3_nt: TGTGCCAGCAGTTTACTAGCGGTGGGCTACGAGCAGTACTTC

j_call: TRBJ1-1
d_call: NA
v_call: TRBV7-2
clone_size: NA
cdr3_aa: CASSFNNRFMNTEAFF
cdr3_nt: TGTGCCAGCAGCTTTAATAACAGATTTATGAACACTGAAGCTTTCTTT

j_call: TRBJ2-3
d_call: TRBD2
v_call: TRBV9
clone_size: NA
cdr3_aa: CASSTGTSGTSTDTQYF
cdr3_nt: TGTGCCAGCAGCACAGGGACTAGCGGGACAAGCACAGATACGCAGTATTTT

j_call: TRBJ1-3
d_call: NA
v_call: TRBV2
clone_size: NA
cdr3_aa: CASSLGLLSGNTIYF
cdr3_nt: TGTGCCAGCAGCCTAGGACTCCTTTCTGGAAACACCATATATTTT

j_call: TRBJ2-7
d_call: NA
v_call: TRBV7-9
clone_size: once
cdr3_aa: CASSPLYEQYF
cdr3_nt: TGTGCCAGCAGCCCCCTTTACGAGCAGTACTTC

j_call: TRBJ2-5
d_call: TRBD1
v_call: TRBV11-1
clone_size: NA
cdr3_aa: CASSLRDSQETQYF
cdr3_nt: TGTGCCAGCAGCCTACGGGACAGTCAAGAGACCCAGTACTTC

j_call: TRBJ2-2
d_call: TRBD2
v_call: TRBV30
clone_size: once
cdr3_aa: CAWSVRGGTGELFF
cdr3_nt: TGTGCCTGGAGTGTACGGGGGGGGACCGGGGAGCTGTTTTTT

j_call: TRBJ1-2
d_call: TRBD1
v_call: TRBV9
clone_size: NA
cdr3_aa: CASRAGTGSSGYTF
cdr3_nt: TGTGCCAGCAGGGCCGGGACAGGGTCTTCTGGCTACACCTTC

j_call: TRBJ1-1
d_call: NA
v_call: TRBV6-5
clone_size: NA
cdr3_aa: CASSYSTAEGAEAFF
cdr3_nt: TGTGCCAGCAGTTACTCGACCGCGGAAGGCGCTGAAGCTTTCTTT

j_call: TRBJ1-2
d_call: NA
v_call: TRBV28
clone_size: NA
cdr3_aa: CASSLQGWGYTF
cdr3_nt: TGTGCCAGCAGTTTACAGGGGTGGGGCTACACCTTC

j_call: TRBJ2-1
d_call: TRBD2
v_call: TRBV27
clone_size: once
cdr3_aa: CASSLGTSGNNEQFF
cdr3_nt: TGTGCCAGCAGTTTGGGGACTAGCGGTAACAATGAGCAGTTCTTC

j_call: TRBJ2-1
d_call: TRBD2
v_call: TRBV11-3
clone_size: few
cdr3_aa: CASSKSGRTYNEQFF
cdr3_nt: TGTGCCAGCAGCAAGAGCGGGAGGACCTACAATGAGCAGTTCTTC

j_call: TRBJ1-6
d_call: TRBD1
v_call: TRBV5-6
clone_size: NA
cdr3_aa: CASSGTGGWNSPLHF
cdr3_nt: TGTGCCAGCAGCGGTACAGGGGGATGGAATTCACCCCTCCACTTT

j_call: TRBJ1-6
d_call: NA
v_call: TRBV5-6
clone_size: NA
cdr3_aa: CASRMGRLGNSPLHF
cdr3_nt: TGTGCCAGCAGAATGGGGCGCCTAGGTAATTCACCCCTCCACTTT

j_call: TRBJ2-3
d_call: NA
v_call: TRBV18
clone_size: NA
cdr3_aa: CASSRRWEASTDTQYF
cdr3_nt: TGTGCCAGCTCCCGGCGATGGGAGGCGAGCACAGATACGCAGTATTTT

j_call: TRBJ1-2
d_call: TRBD1
v_call: TRBV18
clone_size: few
cdr3_aa: CASSPRDRGLATYGYTF
cdr3_nt: TGTGCCAGCTCACCACGGGACAGGGGTTTAGCAACCTATGGCTACACCTTC

j_call: TRBJ1-2
d_call: NA
v_call: TRBV27
clone_size: NA
cdr3_aa: CASSLGGNLGYGYTF
cdr3_nt: TGTGCCAGCAGTTTAGGAGGGAACCTAGGCTATGGCTACACCTTC

j_call: TRBJ2-1
d_call: TRBD1
v_call: TRBV6-1
clone_size: NA
cdr3_aa: CASGTGPHEQFF
cdr3_nt: TGTGCCAGCGGGACAGGGCCGCATGAGCAGTTCTTC

j_call: TRBJ2-5
d_call: TRBD2
v_call: TRBV15
clone_size: NA
cdr3_aa: CATSRAAGGAQETQYF
cdr3_nt: TGTGCCACCAGCAGAGCGGCGGGGGGGGCCCAAGAGACCCAGTACTTC

j_call: TRBJ1-5
d_call: TRBD1
v_call: TRBV5-1
clone_size: NA
cdr3_aa: CASSMGQGQPQHF
cdr3_nt: TGCGCCAGCAGCATGGGACAGGGCCAGCCCCAGCATTTT

j_call: TRBJ1-6
d_call: NA
v_call: TRBV21-1
clone_size: few
cdr3_aa: CASTGRPRAAGPPLHF
cdr3_nt: TGTGCCAGCACCGGGCGACCCCGGGCCGCGGGTCCACCCCTCCACTTT

j_call: TRBJ2-5
d_call: NA
v_call: TRBV2
clone_size: medium-sized
cdr3_aa: CASSPRQTDGGAQYF
cdr3_nt: TGTGCCAGCAGCCCAAGGCAGACCGACGGAGGTGCCCAGTACTTC

j_call: TRBJ2-1
d_call: NA
v_call: TRBV15
clone_size: NA
cdr3_aa: CATSTFPPGTYVPHEQFF
cdr3_nt: TGTGCCACCAGCACCTTCCCTCCGGGGACTTACGTCCCGCATGAGCAGTTCTTC

j_call: TRBJ2-1
d_call: TRBD2
v_call: TRBV18
clone_size: NA
cdr3_aa: CASSPSSGGYNEQFF
cdr3_nt: TGTGCCAGCTCACCATCTAGCGGGGGCTACAATGAGCAGTTCTTC